The 24 T cell receptor beta chains below were found in one sample sequenced in a study of control samples from healthy donors and cancer patients. Using immunoSEQ multiplex PCR, the repertoire was profiled, and TCRdb retains in-frame clones only, with some absent. Of 400,000 to 450,000 clones listed, 80% to 95% are singletons. Sequenced sample: PBMCs. The receptors stem from a man aged 35 to 55 with head and neck cancer.

This chain joins TRBV7-2 and TRBJ1-6, with D hard to call. The germline V gene encodes CDR1 SGHTA and CDR2 FQGNSA. V was cut by 4 bases and J by 11 bases, with 15 bases left in between. The CDR3 is made up of 14 amino acids. The CDR3 DNA reads TGTGCCAGCAGCTACCACCTCACTGGGACACCCCTCCACTTT. Its translation is CASSYHLTGTPLHF. Full variable domain (rest looked up from reference TRBV7-2 and TRBJ1-6): GAGVSQSPSNKVTEKGKDVELRCDPISGHTALYWYRQSLGQGLEFLIYFQGNSAPDKSGLPSDRFSAERTGGSVSTLTIQRTQQEDSAVYLCASSYHLTGTPLHFGNGTRLTVT.

In DNA form, the CDR3 reads TGCAGCGTGATGGGAGGGGGTCAAACCTCCTACGAGCAGTACTTC. Its protein product is CSVMGGGQTSYEQYF. The V call is TRBV29-1, the J call TRBJ2-7; D might be TRBD2 (7 bases). This CDR3 comprises 15 residues. Trimming stripped 6 bases from V and 0 bases from J, with 18 bases between. The germline gives CDR1 SQVTM, CDR2 ANQGSEA.

This clone was counted once. V is TRBV18 and J is TRBJ1-5; a possible D gene is TRBD1 (6 bases). The CDR3 has 15 amino acids. Germline V lookup: CDR1 KGHSH, CDR2 LQKENI. With 6 bases removed from V and 3 bases from J, the gap between germline ends came to 15 bases. The CDR3 DNA follows: TGTGCCAGCTCGCGACAGGCGGAAAACAATCAGCCCCAGCATTTT. It encodes CASSRQAENNQPQHF. Based on the CDR3 plus reference TRBV18 and TRBJ1-5, the full variable domain is NAGVMQNPRHLVRRRGQEARLRCSPMKGHSHVYWYRQLPEEGLKFMVYLQKENIIDESGMPKERFSAEFPKEGPSILRIQQVVRGDSAAYFCASSRQAENNQPQHFGDGTRLSIL.

The V and J genes are TRBV5-1 and TRBJ2-7, with 9 bases that match TRBD1. Unmatched junction bases numbered 11, after V lost 7 bases and J lost 6 bases. CDR1 and CDR2 from the germline V gene are SGHRS and YFSETQ. This CDR3 is 14 amino acids long. CDR3 nucleotide sequence: TGCGCCAGCCGCGGGACAGGGCCCTCCAGCGAGCAGTACTTC. This sequence encodes CASRGTGPSSEQYF.

V is TRBV5-6 and J is TRBJ2-5; D may correspond to TRBD1 or TRBD2 (5 bases each). The V end was cut by 3 bases, the J end by 7 bases, with 19 bases between. The CDR3 consists of 15 residues. Germline CDR1 SGHDT, CDR2 YYEEEE. CDR3 in DNA: TGTGCCAGCAGCTCACCGGGACGCGGATTTGGGACCCAGTACTTC. This codes for CASSSPGRGFGTQYF. The full variable domain, completed using reference TRBV5-6 and TRBJ2-5, is DAGVTQSPTHLIKTRGQQVTLRCSPKSGHDTVSWYQQALGQGPQFIFQYYEEEERQRGNFPDRFSGHQFPNYSSELNVNALLLGDSALYLCASSSPGRGFGTQYFGPGTRLLVL.

The V call is TRBV9, the J call TRBJ1-2; 7 bases align to TRBD1. The germline gives CDR1 SGDLS, CDR2 YYNGEE. Trimming at V came to 1 base and at J to 3 bases, leaving 3 bases not matched to a gene. CDR3 length equals 14 residues. The CDR3 loop is CASSVQGEDYGYTF. The CDR3 nucleotides read TGTGCCAGCAGCGTACAGGGGGAAGACTATGGCTACACCTTC.

V usage is TRBV4-3 and J usage is TRBJ1-1; 11 bases line up with TRBD1. Germline V gene sequence: CDR1 LGHNA, CDR2 YSLEER. The V gene end was trimmed by 3 bases and the J gene end by 10 bases; junction bases not matched to a gene: 10. The CDR3 spans 15 residues. For the CDR3, the DNA is TGCGCCAGCAGCCAGGACCCGGACAGGGGGCGCGGAGCTTTCTTT. Its protein is CASSQDPDRGRGAFF.

The chain is built from TRBV5-1 and TRBJ2-7, with 8 bases identical to TRBD1. Per the germline V gene, CDR1 is SGHRS and CDR2 is YFSETQ. The CDR3 extends over 14 amino acids. V shed 7 bases and J 3 bases; nucleotides not matched to a gene: 9. CDR3 sequence reads: CASPSRTGYYEQYF. CDR3 nucleotide sequence: TGCGCCAGCCCTTCTCGGACAGGGTACTACGAGCAGTACTTC. The full variable domain, in which reference TRBV5-1 and TRBJ2-7 provide the parts outside the CDR3, is KAGVTQTPRYLIKTRGQQVTLSCSPISGHRSVSWYQQTPGQGLQFLFEYFSETQRNKGNFPGRFSGRQFSNSRSEMNVSTLELGDSALYLCASPSRTGYYEQYFGPGTRLTVT.

This clone was seen a few times. Other DNA sequences from this sample encode an identical CDR3 as well. V usage is TRBV5-1 and J usage is TRBJ2-2; D not certain. Germline CDR1 SGHRS, CDR2 YFSETQ. With 5 bases removed from V and 3 bases from J, the gap between germline ends came to 8 bases. The CDR3 spans 13 residues. The CDR3 nucleotides are TGCGCCAGCAGTCTACGAGACACCGGGGAGCTGTTTTTT. This sequence encodes CASSLRDTGELFF.

This clone showed up just once. V usage is TRBV7-9 and J usage is TRBJ2-2; 8 nucleotides align to TRBD2. Germline CDR1 is SEHNR and CDR2 is FQNEAQ (reference sequence). V was pared by 4 bases and J by 5 bases, with 9 bases of the junction left unmatched. This CDR3 is 16 amino acids long. The CDR3 spells CASSSKAGVGTGELFF. The CDR3, as DNA: TGTGCCAGCAGCTCAAAAGCGGGAGTAGGTACCGGGGAGCTGTTTTTT.

Concerning this clone: One end of the junction fails to match germline, which may point to a read error. The rearrangement joins TRBV7-7 to TRBJ2-7; D may be TRBD1 or TRBD2 (5 bases each). The CDR3 length is 13 residues. Per germline, CDR1 SSHAT and CDR2 FNYEAQ (reference sequence). CDR3 sequence reads: CASSPLEGHEQYF. For the CDR3, the DNA is TGTGCTAGCAGCCCACTTGAGGGGCACGAGCAGTACTTC. The whole variable domain, remainder taken from reference TRBV7-7 and TRBJ2-7, is GAGVSQSPRYKVTKRGQDVTLRCDPISSHATLYWYQQALGQGPEFLTYFNYEAQPDKSGLPSDRFSAERPEGSISTLTIQRTEQRDSAMYRCASSPLEGHEQYFGPGTRLTVT.

This clone was observed once. This rearrangement joins TRBV7-9 to TRBJ2-7; 9 bases are shared with TRBD1. V lost 6 bases to trimming and J lost 0 bases; unmatched junction nucleotides: 6. This CDR3 region has 15 residues. Germline CDR1 reads SEHNR; CDR2 reads FQNEAQ (reference sequence). CDR3 sequence reads: CASRPGQGTSYEQYF. As DNA, the CDR3 is TGTGCCAGCAGGCCTGGACAGGGGACCTCCTACGAGCAGTACTTC.

The chain employs TRBV6-1 and TRBJ1-5, with D uncertain. Germline assignment: CDR1 MNHNS and CDR2 SASEGT. V was pared by 3 bases and J by 7 bases, with 4 bases between. This CDR3 region has 11 residues. As DNA, the CDR3 is TGTGCCAGCAGTGACCAACAGCCCCAGCATTTT. It is translated as CASSDQQPQHF.

The chain couples TRBV5-1 to TRBJ1-1, with D tentatively TRBD1 (6 bases). Germline-derived CDR1 and CDR2 are SGHRS and YFSETQ. This CDR3 is built from 16 residues. V dropped 0 bases and J dropped 0 bases, with 12 bases sitting between them. The CDR3 loop reads CASSLVGQGMNTEAFF. As DNA, the CDR3 is TGCGCCAGCAGCTTGGTGGGACAAGGGATGAACACTGAAGCTTTCTTT.

This clone was detected only a few times. V is TRBV5-4 and J is TRBJ2-3; a weak D match, TRBD2 (5 bases). The V gene's germline CDR1 is SGHNT and CDR2 YYREEE (reference sequence). The CDR3 spans 13 residues. Trimming removed 0 bases at V and 8 bases at J, with 10 bases between. CDR3 amino acids: CASSLADRGTQYF. In DNA form, the CDR3 reads TGTGCCAGCAGCTTGGCCGATCGGGGTACGCAGTATTTT.

J is TRBJ1-2 and V is TRBV6-2 or TRBV6-3, with 9 bases aligning to TRBD1. J gave up 6 bases and V 2 bases, and 7 bases lay outside the gene matches. This CDR3 contains 15 residues. Germline V gives CDR1 MNHEY, CDR2 SVGEGT. CDR3 region: CASSYPKDRGNGYTF. CDR3 bases: TGTGCCAGCAGTTACCCGAAGGACAGGGGAAATGGCTACACCTTC.

V and J are TRBV7-2 and TRBJ2-7, with 8 nucleotides matching TRBD2. CDR1 and CDR2 (germline): SGHTA, FQGNSA. After removal of 10 bases from V and 0 bases from J, the junction contained 8 bases not matched to a gene. This CDR3 is 14 amino acids long. The CDR3 coding sequence is TGTGCCACTCCACGGAGCGGGAGCTCCTACGAGCAGTACTTC. As protein: CATPRSGSSYEQYF.

The chain couples TRBV9 to TRBJ2-5; tentatively, D is TRBD2 (5 bases). This CDR3 region has 14 residues. CDR1 is SGDLS and CDR2 is YYNGEE in the germline V gene. V lost 0 bases and J lost 5, with 11 bases in between. As DNA, the CDR3 is TGTGCCAGCAGCGTAGGCGGGCCCGTGGAGACCCAGTACTTC. Protein: CASSVGGPVETQYF.

V gene TRBV18 combines with J gene TRBJ2-3; 14 bases map to TRBD2. This CDR3 spans 17 amino acids. V lost 0 bases and J lost 8; bases outside the gene matches: 7. CDR1 KGHSH and CDR2 LQKENI come from the germline V gene. The CDR3 coding sequence is TGTGCCAGCTCACCACCGACGGGACTAGCGGGAGTCGGTACGCAGTATTTT. Translation: CASSPPTGLAGVGTQYF.

V and J are TRBV7-9 and TRBJ1-2; D is unclear. Trimming pared 5 bases from V and 2 bases from J, leaving 12 bases between. The germline gives CDR1 SEHNR, CDR2 FQNEAQ (reference sequence). CDR3 length equals 14 residues. Written as DNA, the CDR3 is TGTGCCAGCAGCATGACGGAAGGGAACTATGGCTACACCTTC. The encoded protein is CASSMTEGNYGYTF.

This clone was observed a single time. The chain employs TRBV2 and TRBJ1-1, with D unresolved. The CDR3 contains 10 residues. Per germline, CDR1 SNHLY and CDR2 FYNNEI. CDR3 loop: CALGSTEAFF. The DNA for the CDR3 is TGTGCGCTGGGGAGCACTGAAGCTTTCTTT.

This chain connects TRBV28 to TRBJ1-4; D is ambiguous. The CDR3 loop spans 12 amino acids. The germline gives CDR1 MDHEN, CDR2 SYDVKM. V gave up 5 bases and J gave up 13 bases, with 14 bases separating them. The CDR3 DNA reads as TGTGCCAGCAGTCCCCAGGCCGGGGTACTGTTTTTT. This codes for CASSPQAGVLFF.

Points on this clone: Distinct nucleotide sequences in the sample also encode this CDR3. V is TRBV9 and J is TRBJ2-5, with unresolved D. Germline CDR1 SGDLS, CDR2 YYNGEE. V shed 0 bases and J shed 4 bases, with 7 bases lying between them. CDR3 length: 13 residues. The CDR3 DNA reads as TGTGCCAGCAGCGTAGGACCCAGAGAGACCCAGTACTTC. Its protein is CASSVGPRETQYF.

In this sample, this clone turned up a few times. A read error may produce the germline difference seen at one junction end. The chain joins TRBV7-7 to TRBJ2-3, with D maybe TRBD2 (6 bases). The germline CDR1 and CDR2 sequences are SSHAT and FNYEAQ (reference sequence). The CDR3 extends over 14 amino acids. The CDR3 region is CASSPGGRTDTQYF. DNA for the CDR3: TGTGCTAGCAGCCCCGGAGGGCGGACAGATACGCAGTATTTT.